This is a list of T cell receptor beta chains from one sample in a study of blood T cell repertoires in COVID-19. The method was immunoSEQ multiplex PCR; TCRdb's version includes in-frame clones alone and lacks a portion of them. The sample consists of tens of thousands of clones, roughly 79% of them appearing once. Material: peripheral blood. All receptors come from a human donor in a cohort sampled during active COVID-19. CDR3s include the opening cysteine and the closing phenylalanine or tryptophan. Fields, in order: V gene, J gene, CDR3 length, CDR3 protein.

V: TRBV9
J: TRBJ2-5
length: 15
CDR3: CASSVGLAGGETQYF

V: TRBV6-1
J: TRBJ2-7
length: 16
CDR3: CASSEAGGGTPYEQYF

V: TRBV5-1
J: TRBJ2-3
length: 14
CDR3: CASSFEGAVDTQYF

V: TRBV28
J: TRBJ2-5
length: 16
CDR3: CASTLKTGPPQETQYF

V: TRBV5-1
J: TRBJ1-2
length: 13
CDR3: CASSLSVNYGYTF

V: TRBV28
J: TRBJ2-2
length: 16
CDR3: CASSKIEGAYTGELFF

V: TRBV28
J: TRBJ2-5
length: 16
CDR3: CASRTAGVAWWETQYF

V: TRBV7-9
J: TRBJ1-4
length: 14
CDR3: CASSLQGMGEKLFF

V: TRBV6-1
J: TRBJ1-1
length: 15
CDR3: CASSESRTGNTEAFF

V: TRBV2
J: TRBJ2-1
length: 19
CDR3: CASRPLQRLAGGKDNEQFF

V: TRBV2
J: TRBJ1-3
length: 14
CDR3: CASSEESSGNTIYF

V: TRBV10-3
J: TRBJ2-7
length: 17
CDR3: CAISARGGASGPSEQYF

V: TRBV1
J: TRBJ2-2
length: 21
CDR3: CTSRDPGQVDSGRANTGELFF

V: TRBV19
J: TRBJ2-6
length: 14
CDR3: CASTTGAGANVLTF

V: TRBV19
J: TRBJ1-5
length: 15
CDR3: CASSITGNPNQPQHF